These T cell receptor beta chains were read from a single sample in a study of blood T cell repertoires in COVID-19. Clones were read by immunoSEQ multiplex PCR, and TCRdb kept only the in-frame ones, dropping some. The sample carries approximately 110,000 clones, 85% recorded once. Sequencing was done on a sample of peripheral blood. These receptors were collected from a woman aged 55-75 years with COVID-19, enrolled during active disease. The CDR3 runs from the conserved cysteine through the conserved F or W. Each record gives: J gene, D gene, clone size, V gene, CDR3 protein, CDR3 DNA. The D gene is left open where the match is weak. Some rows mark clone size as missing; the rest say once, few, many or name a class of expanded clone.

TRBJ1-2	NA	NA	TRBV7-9	CASSLEPGSYGYTF	TGTGCCAGCAGCTTAGAACCGGGGAGCTATGGCTACACCTTC
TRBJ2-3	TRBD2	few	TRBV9	CASSPNPSEAGGGADTQYF	TGTGCCAGCAGCCCAAACCCCTCGGAAGCGGGGGGTGGCGCAGATACGCAGTATTTT
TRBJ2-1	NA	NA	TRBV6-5	CASRTDNEQFF	TGTGCCAGCAGGACAGACAATGAGCAGTTCTTC
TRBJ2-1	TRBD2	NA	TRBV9	CASRKISGGIQNEQFF	TGTGCCAGCAGGAAGATTAGCGGGGGGATTCAAAATGAGCAGTTCTTC
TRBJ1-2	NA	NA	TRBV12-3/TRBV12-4	CASSLLTNYGYTF	TGTGCCAGCAGTTTGCTAACTAACTATGGCTACACCTTC
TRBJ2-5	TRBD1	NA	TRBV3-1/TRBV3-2	CASSLPGQQETQYF	TGTGCCAGCAGCCTCCCGGGACAGCAAGAGACCCAGTACTTC
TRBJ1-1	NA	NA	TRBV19	CATTARVRGLMNTEAFF	TGTGCCACCACGGCCCGGGTGAGGGGACTCATGAACACTGAAGCTTTCTTT
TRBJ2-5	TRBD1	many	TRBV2	CASSELGGMEETQYF	TGTGCCAGCAGTGAGCTAGGGGGCATGGAAGAGACCCAGTACTTC
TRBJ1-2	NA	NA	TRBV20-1	CSARQGIGYTF	TGCAGTGCTAGACAGGGTATAGGCTACACCTTC
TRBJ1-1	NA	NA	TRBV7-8	CASSLDQNTEAFF	TGTGCCAGCAGCTTAGATCAGAACACTGAAGCTTTCTTT
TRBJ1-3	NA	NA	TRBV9	CASSPPSGGGNTIYF	TGTGCCAGCAGCCCCCCCAGCGGGGGAGGAAACACCATATATTTT
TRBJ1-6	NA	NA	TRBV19	CASSTRGAHSPLHF	TGTGCCAGTAGCACCCGGGGGGCCCATTCACCCCTCCACTTT
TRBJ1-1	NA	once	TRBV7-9	CASSLRREGNTEAFF	TGTGCCAGCAGCTTACGGAGGGAGGGGAACACTGAAGCTTTCTTT
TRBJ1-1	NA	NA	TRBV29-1	CSATGGLNTEAFF	TGCAGCGCCACCGGGGGGTTGAACACTGAAGCTTTCTTT
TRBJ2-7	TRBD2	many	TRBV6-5	CASTLAESSYEQYF	TGTGCCAGCACTCTAGCGGAGAGCTCCTACGAGCAGTACTTC
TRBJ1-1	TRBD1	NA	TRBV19	CASSVDRGWDTEAFF	TGTGCCAGTAGTGTCGACAGGGGGTGGGACACTGAAGCTTTCTTT
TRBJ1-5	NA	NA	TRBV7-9	CASSSGFNQPQHF	TGTGCCAGCAGCTCGGGGTTCAATCAGCCCCAGCATTTT
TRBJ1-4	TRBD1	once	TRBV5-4	CASSLNHRQGRNEKLFF	TGTGCCAGCAGCTTAAATCATCGACAGGGACGGAATGAAAAACTGTTTTTT
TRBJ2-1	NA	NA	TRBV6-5	CASSYPGRFNEQFF	TGTGCCAGCAGTTACCCCGGGAGATTCAATGAGCAGTTCTTC
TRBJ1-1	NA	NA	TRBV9	CASSPRVGYTEAFF	TGTGCCAGCAGCCCGAGGGTTGGGTACACTGAAGCTTTCTTT
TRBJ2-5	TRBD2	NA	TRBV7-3	CASSVGLAGGTETQYF	TGTGCCAGCAGCGTCGGACTAGCGGGGGGGACAGAGACCCAGTACTTC
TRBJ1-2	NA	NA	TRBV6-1	CASSDPGVNGYTF	TGTGCCAGCAGTGACCCGGGTGTGAATGGCTACACCTTC
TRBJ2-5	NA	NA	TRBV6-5	CASSYGRARGKTQYF	TGTGCCAGCAGTTACGGCCGGGCTCGGGGGAAGACCCAGTACTTC
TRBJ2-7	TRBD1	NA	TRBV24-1	CAGVRDRVLKSYEQYF	TGTGCCGGCGTCCGGGACAGGGTGTTAAAAAGCTACGAGCAGTACTTC
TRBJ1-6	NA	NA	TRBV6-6	CASKGRDYNNSPLHF	TGTGCCAGCAAAGGAAGAGACTATAATAATTCACCCCTCCACTTT
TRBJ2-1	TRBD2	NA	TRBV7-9	CASSPTSGGDNEQFF	TGTGCCAGCAGCCCAACTAGCGGGGGGGACAATGAGCAGTTCTTC
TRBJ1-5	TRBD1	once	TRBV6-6	CASSPSGTEINQPQHF	TGTGCCAGCAGCCCCTCCGGGACAGAGATCAATCAGCCCCAGCATTTT
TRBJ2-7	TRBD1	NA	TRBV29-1	CSVTKAGQESSYEQYF	TGCAGCGTCACAAAGGCCGGACAGGAAAGCTCCTACGAGCAGTACTTC
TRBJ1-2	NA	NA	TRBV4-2	CASSQDWAGSYGYTF	TGTGCCAGCAGCCAAGATTGGGCAGGGTCGTATGGCTACACCTTC
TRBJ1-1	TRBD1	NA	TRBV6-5	CASRLTGGEAEAFF	TGTGCCAGCAGATTGACAGGGGGTGAAGCTGAAGCTTTCTTT
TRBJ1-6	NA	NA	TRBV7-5	CVRSLLSWQENSPLHF	TGTGTCAGAAGCTTATTGAGTTGGCAGGAAAATTCACCCCTCCACTTT
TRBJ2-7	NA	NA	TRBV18	CASSLGDRQEQYF	TGTGCCAGCTCACTGGGAGACAGGCAAGAGCAGTACTTC
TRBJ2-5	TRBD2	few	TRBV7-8	CASSPQTSGGQETQYF	TGTGCCAGCAGCCCCCAGACTAGCGGGGGTCAAGAGACCCAGTACTTC
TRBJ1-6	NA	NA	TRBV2	CASSRSAEGSPLHF	TGTGCCAGCAGTCGGTCTGCAGAGGGCTCACCCCTCCACTTT
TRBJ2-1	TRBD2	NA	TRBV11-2	CASSDRGVSYNEQFF	TGTGCCAGCAGCGATCGGGGGGTCTCCTACAATGAGCAGTTCTTC
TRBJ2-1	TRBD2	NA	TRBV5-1	CASRFSGGYNEQFF	TGCGCCAGCAGGTTCTCGGGAGGGTACAATGAGCAGTTCTTC
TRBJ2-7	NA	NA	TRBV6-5	CASSFLGLGGEQYF	TGTGCCAGCAGTTTTCTGGGTCTGGGAGGCGAGCAGTACTTC
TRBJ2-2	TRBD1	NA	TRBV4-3	CASSQIHRDRVVSYELFF	TGCGCCAGCAGCCAGATACACCGGGACAGGGTCGTATCCTACGAGCTGTTTTTT
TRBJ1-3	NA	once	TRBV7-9	CASTWEGSTIYF	TGTGCCAGCACCTGGGAGGGGAGCACCATATATTTT
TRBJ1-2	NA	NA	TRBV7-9	CASSLVGGRFRYTF	TGTGCCAGCAGCTTAGTGGGGGGTCGGTTTCGCTACACCTTC
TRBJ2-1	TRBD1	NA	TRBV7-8	CASRPDRGPYNEQFF	TGTGCCAGCAGACCTGACAGGGGGCCATACAATGAGCAGTTCTTC
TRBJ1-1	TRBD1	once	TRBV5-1	CASSGTGELGTEAFF	TGCGCCAGCAGCGGGACAGGGGAGTTGGGCACTGAAGCTTTCTTT